The clone carrying this T cell receptor beta chain was seen repeatedly, ten times or more. Antigen: not known. A universal primer site was added by template switching, and unique molecular identifiers were carried by the cDNA. From the 5' RACE reads, TCRdb called clonotypes with MiXCR, one entry per CDR3 protein. The repertoire has around 370,000 distinct CDR3 sequences, approximately 9.1% of them found once; the top ten carry roughly 8.9%. CDR3 length: 18 residues. Trimming removed 6 bases from V and 2 bases from J; junction bases left unmatched: 13. These data belong to a study of identical twins. Findings of the study overall: These conclusions were based on statistical analysis (cross-sectional, not following the same donors). Carriage of fewer insertions was seen in abundant cord blood beta clonotypes, whereas memory repertoires showed none. Among out-of-frame alpha sequences shared by twins, low generation probability occurred in excess.

The clonotype originates from a woman aged 45-65 years in good health. This rearrangement joins TRBV12-3 or TRBV12-4 to TRBJ2-5; 12 positions agree with TRBD1. What was sequenced was naive T cells sorted from blood. The CDR3 sequence is CASSPPGTGGASQETQYF. CDR3 in DNA: TGTGCCAGCAGCCCGCCGGGGACAGGGGGCGCTTCTCAAGAGACCCAGTACTTC.